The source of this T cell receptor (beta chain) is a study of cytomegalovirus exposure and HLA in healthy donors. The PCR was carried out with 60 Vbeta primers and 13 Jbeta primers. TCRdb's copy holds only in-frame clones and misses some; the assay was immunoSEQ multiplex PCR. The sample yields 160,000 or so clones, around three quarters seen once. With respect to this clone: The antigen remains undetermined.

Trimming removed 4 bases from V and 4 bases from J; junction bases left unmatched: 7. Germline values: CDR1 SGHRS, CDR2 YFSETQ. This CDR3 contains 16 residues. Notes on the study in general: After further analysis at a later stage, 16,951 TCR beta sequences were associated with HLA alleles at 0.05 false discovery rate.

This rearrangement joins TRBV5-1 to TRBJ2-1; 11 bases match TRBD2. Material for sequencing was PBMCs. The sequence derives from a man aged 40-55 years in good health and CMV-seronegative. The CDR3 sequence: CASSPRSSGGYNEQFF. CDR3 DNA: TGCGCCAGCAGCCCCCGGTCTAGCGGGGGGTACAATGAGCAGTTCTTC.